The 4 T cell receptor beta chains listed next were all sequenced from one sample in a study of regulatory dendritic cells for organ transplantation. Sorted subsets were CFSE-labeled and cultured less than 6 days with allogeneic dendritic cells. The antigens of these receptors remain unknown. Generated by immunoSEQ multiplex PCR, the TCRdb table keeps only in-frame clones and is missing some. The sample lists roughly 9,800 clones; 65% were seen once. Source material: naive CD4+ T cells from blood cultured with dendritic cells. Subset specified: CD45RA+ naive T cells. Receptor source: a human donor in good health.

This sequence joins TRBV15 and TRBJ2-3; 8 bases map to TRBD2. J lost 3 bases, V lost 8 bases, and 7 bases had no gene match. CDR1 is LNHNV and CDR2 is YYDKDF in the germline V gene (reference sequence). CDR3 length: 14 residues. The CDR3 sequence: CATAGRGGTDTQYF. CDR3 in DNA: TGTGCCACCGCCGGGCGCGGGGGGACAGATACGCAGTATTTT.

The V and J genes are TRBV7-2 and TRBJ1-1, with 10 bases that match TRBD1. The CDR3 sequence is 12 residues long. The V and J ends lost 6 bases and 10 bases, in that order; junction bases with no gene match: 5. CDR1 and CDR2 from the germline V gene are SGHTA and FQGNSA. CDR3 region: CASSTGTGAAFF. The CDR3, as DNA: TGTGCCAGCAGTACCGGGACAGGGGCAGCTTTCTTT.

V is TRBV5-1 and J is TRBJ1-1, with TRBD1 identical over 12 bases. The CDR3 sequence is 21 residues long. Germline CDR1 and CDR2: SGHRS and YFSETQ. V dropped 0 bases and J dropped 0; count of bases not matched to a gene: 15. Here the CDR3 DNA reads TGCGCCAGCAGCTTGGCGCCGGGACAGGGGGCGCGAATAGGACTGAACACTGAAGCTTTCTTT. Translated, it gives CASSLAPGQGARIGLNTEAFF.

In this sample, this clone turned up a few times. The gene calls are TRBV7-8 and TRBJ1-6; D ambiguous. The CDR3 loop spans 16 amino acids. V was shortened by 5 bases and J by 7 bases, with 18 bases between the two germline ends. In germline, CDR1 is SGHVS, CDR2 FQNEAQ. The CDR3 DNA sequence: TGTGCCAGCAGCCTCCTTTCGGGATTGGAGAATTCACCCCTCCACTTT. This codes for CASSLLSGLENSPLHF.